This T cell receptor beta chain originates from a study of blood T cell repertoires in COVID-19. Across the whole study: The study drew acute and convalescent COVID-19 samples from the United States, Italy and Spain. Sources were T cells, B-cell-depleted T cells, or PBMCs; the material itself was cDNA or gDNA.

CDR3 size: 13 residues. CDR1 and CDR2 from the germline V gene are GTSNPN and SVGIG (reference sequence). V was shortened by 5 bases and J by 0 bases, with 8 bases between the two germline ends. Authors' processing steps: Cell counts per sample came from amplifying reference gene primers. Clones were read by immunoSEQ multiplex PCR, and TCRdb kept only the in-frame ones, dropping some. The DNA gave D and trimming, while V, J and clone size come from that table. The sample has fewer than 150,000 clones, approximately 85% seen once. The TCR sequence derives from a man in his forties or fifties with acute or convalescent COVID-19. The rearrangement uses TRBV30 and TRBJ2-4; TRBD2 is a possible D gene (6 bases). Sequencing used peripheral blood. The CDR3 is CAWGTLAKNIQYF. The CDR3 nucleotides are TGTGCCTGGGGGACTCTAGCCAAAAACATTCAGTACTTC. Based on the CDR3 plus reference TRBV30 and TRBJ2-4, the full variable domain is SQTIHQWPATLVQPVGSPLSLECTVEGTSNPNLYWYRQAAGRGLQLLFYSVGIGQISSEVPQNLSASRPQDRQFILSSKKLLLSDSGFYLCAWGTLAKNIQYFGAGTRLSVL.